This T cell receptor beta chain originates from a study of T cell responses to AZD1222 COVID-19 vaccine. Recipients boosted at about 4 weeks or about 12 weeks are pooled. This clone was counted once. The antigen is undetermined. The data were produced by immunoSEQ multiplex PCR, yet TCRdb's version contains in-frame clones alone and is incomplete. The sample consists of tens of thousands of clones, roughly 85% of them appearing once. The CDR3 loop spans 14 amino acids. Germline values: CDR1 SEHNR, CDR2 FQNEAQ (reference sequence). Trimming cost V 5 bases and J 6 bases, with 11 bases left between them. Notes on the study in general: Donors, mostly white British, included more females; clonal diversity was possibly underestimated. Only 6 or 7 AZD1222 recipients tested seropositive at baseline. Regions left unmutated in variants are reportedly the target of nearly half of spike-specific TCRs.

Sequenced here: peripheral blood, sampled 28 days after the second AZD1222 dose. The receptor was isolated from an adult who received the AZD1222 COVID-19 vaccine. The genes are TRBV7-9 and TRBJ1-6; tentatively, D is TRBD1 (6 bases). In DNA form, the CDR3 reads TGTGCCAGCAGCCGTGAGGGGGGTAATTCACCCCTCCACTTT. Its translation is CASSREGGNSPLHF. Variable domain in full (rest from reference TRBV7-9 and TRBJ1-6): DTGVSQNPRHKITKRGQNVTFRCDPISEHNRLYWYRQTLGQGPEFLTYFQNEAQLEKSRLLSDRFSAERPKGSFSTLEIQRTEQGDSAMYLCASSREGGNSPLHFGNGTRLTVT.